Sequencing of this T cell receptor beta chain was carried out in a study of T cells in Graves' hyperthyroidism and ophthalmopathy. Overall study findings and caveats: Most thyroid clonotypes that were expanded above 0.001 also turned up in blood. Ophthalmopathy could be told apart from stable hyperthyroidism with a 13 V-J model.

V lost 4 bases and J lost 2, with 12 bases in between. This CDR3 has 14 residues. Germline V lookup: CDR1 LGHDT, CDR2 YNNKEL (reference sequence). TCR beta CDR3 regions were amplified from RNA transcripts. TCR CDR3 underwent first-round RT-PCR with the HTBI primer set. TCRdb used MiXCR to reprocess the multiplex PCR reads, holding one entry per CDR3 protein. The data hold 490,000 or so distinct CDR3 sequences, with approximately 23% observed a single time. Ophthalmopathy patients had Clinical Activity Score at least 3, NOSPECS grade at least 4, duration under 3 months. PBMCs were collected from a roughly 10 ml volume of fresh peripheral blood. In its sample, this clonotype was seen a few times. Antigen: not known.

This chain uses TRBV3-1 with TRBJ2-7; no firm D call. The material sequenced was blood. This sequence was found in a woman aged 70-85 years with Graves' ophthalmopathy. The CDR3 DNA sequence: TGTGCCAGCAGCCGGTTACGGAGCACCTACGAGCAGTACTTC. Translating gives CASSRLRSTYEQYF.